This T cell receptor (beta chain) comes out of a study of vaccination and CD4 T cells after COVID-19. As for the study in general: Comprising six males and four females, the convalescent participants counted two Hispanic individuals among them. General study results and limits: From a median of roughly 20 to 40, SARS-CoV-2-reactive clonotypes increased, though not significantly.

The treatment denotes: approximately 11-day PBMC culture with coronavirus spike peptide pools or control peptides (ViraFEST assay). This clonotype was counted only a few times. Its antigen is not known. The CDR3 extends over 15 amino acids. Germline CDR1 is LNHNV and CDR2 is YYDKDF (reference sequence). The V and J ends lost 0 bases and 4 bases respectively, with 12 bases between them. At the Johns Hopkins FTIC core, DNA taken from cultured CD4+ T cells was sequenced by way of the Oncomine TCR Beta short-read assay. Each CDR3 protein is one row after TCRdb ran MiXCR on the PCR reads. The sample lists roughly 20,000 distinct CDR3 sequences; about 44% were seen once.

Material: CD4+ T cells from blood, cultured in vitro, obtained before SARS-CoV-2 vaccination. This receptor was identified in a human donor who had recovered from COVID-19. The chain links TRBV15 to TRBJ1-2; no firm D call. The CDR3 nucleotides read TGTGCCACCAGCAGAGATAATTCTGGGATCTATGGCTACACCTTC. This gives the protein CATSRDNSGIYGYTF.